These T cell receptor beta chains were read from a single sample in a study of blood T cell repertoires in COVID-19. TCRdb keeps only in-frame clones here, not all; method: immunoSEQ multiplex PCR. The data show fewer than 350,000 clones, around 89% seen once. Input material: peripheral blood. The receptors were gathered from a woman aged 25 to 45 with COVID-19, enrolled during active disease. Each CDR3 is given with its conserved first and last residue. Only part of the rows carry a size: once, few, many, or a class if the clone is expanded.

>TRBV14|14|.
CASSPGQGWNEQFF
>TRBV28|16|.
CASSARTSGGHGELFF
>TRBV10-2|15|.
CASSQLAGNADTQYF
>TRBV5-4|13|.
CASSLNTNYGYTF
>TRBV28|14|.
CAIRSGTGWYGYTF
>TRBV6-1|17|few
CASSEAKHRGHNQPQHF
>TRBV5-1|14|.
CASSSSGTSQIGYF
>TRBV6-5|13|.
CASNQFRGYGYTF
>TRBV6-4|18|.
CASSEPSPTSRWTDTQYF
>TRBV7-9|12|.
CASRETPYEQYF
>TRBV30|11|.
CAWQRQFEAFF
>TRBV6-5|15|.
CASSSWTGEGDTQYF
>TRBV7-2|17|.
CASSLVSRGDISNEQFF
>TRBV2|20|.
CASSENSGQGVVYSYNEQFF
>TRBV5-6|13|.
CASSTPGYYGYTF
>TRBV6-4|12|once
CASSSGSTEAFF
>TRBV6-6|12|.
CASSYRELAQHF
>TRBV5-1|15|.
CASSLRDRGLDGYTF
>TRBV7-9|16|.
CASSLGLAGGAETQYF
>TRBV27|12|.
CASSPKGGEQFF
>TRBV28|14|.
CASNPGVSGNTIYF
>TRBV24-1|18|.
CATSDSNVRGGSYNEQFF
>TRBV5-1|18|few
CASSKTKTQGWYTDTQYF
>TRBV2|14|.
CASSRPGEPYGYTF
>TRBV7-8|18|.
CASSRAMRGPSSTDTQYF
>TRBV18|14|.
CASSPDMASQPQHF
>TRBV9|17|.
CASSLSPSGGNTDTQYF
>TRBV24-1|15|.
CATSAWDRDVDTQYF
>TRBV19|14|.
CASSADRKNQPQHF
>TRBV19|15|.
CASSDTSGRRETQYF
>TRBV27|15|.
CASSGDFLNTGELFF
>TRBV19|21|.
CASSIDRLGGGGGQGIIGYTF
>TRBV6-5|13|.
CASKTGLNTEAFF
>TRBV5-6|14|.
CASSLQGANSPLHF
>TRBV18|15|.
CASSPVGAGATEAFF
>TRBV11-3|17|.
CASSPPGLAGRGDTQYF
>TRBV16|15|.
CASSQHRDRGTGYTF
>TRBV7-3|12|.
CASSPLAGELFF
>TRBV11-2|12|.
CASSLLPTGYAF
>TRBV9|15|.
CASSVAGLDMGELFF
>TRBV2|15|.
CASRQGQGAYYGYTF
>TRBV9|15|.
CASSVGQGSFSEAFF
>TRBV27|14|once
CASRTGSTNEKLFF
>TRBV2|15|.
CASSPGLAGYNEQFF
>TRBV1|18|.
CTSSQAPPGTGVGNEQFF
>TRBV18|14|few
CASQSGMANTEAFF
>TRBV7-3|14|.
CASSAAGGADTQYF
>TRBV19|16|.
CASSTRGLAGNNEQFF
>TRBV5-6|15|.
CASRLLAGGQETQYF
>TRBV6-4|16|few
CASSDTPGQGYYGYTF